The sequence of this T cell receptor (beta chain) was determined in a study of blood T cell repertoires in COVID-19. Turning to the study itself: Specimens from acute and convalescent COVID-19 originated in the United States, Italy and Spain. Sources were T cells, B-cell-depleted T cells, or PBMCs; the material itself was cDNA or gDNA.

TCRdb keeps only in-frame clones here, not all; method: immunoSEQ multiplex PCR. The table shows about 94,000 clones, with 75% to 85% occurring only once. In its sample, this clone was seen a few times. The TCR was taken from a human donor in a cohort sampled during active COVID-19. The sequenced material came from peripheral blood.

The chain's CDR3 is CAWSTDSYEQYF. CDR3 bases: TGTGCCTGGAGTACCGACAGCTACGAGCAGTACTTC. The chain recombines TRBV30 with TRBJ2-7, with a possible D match to TRBD1 (5 bases). This CDR3 has 12 amino acids. Germline CDR1 GTSNPN, CDR2 SVGIG (reference sequence). The germline V and J ends were trimmed by 2 bases and 3 bases, with 8 bases remaining between them. Based on the CDR3 plus reference TRBV30 and TRBJ2-7, the full variable domain is SQTIHQWPATLVQPVGSPLSLECTVEGTSNPNLYWYRQAAGRGLQLLFYSVGIGQISSEVPQNLSASRPQDRQFILSSKKLLLSDSGFYLCAWSTDSYEQYFGPGTRLTVT.